This TCR beta chain was sequenced in a study of CD8 T cells in Susac syndrome (dated by TCRdb to 2018 to 2020). Concerning the study at large: Of the Susac syndrome patients who were sequenced, under ten were in clinical remission while more than five had clinically active disease. At blood withdrawal, Susac syndrome patients were either therapy-naive, taking corticosteroids (in some cases with IVIg as well), or taking IVIg alone. Repertoire sequencing was used to test whether CD8+ T cell activation and differentiation in Susac syndrome was antigen driven. What the authors observed across the whole study: The number of individuals in the TCR sequencing and HLA analysis was acknowledged as relatively small. In the CD4+ T cell repertoire of Susac syndrome patients, clonal expansion was not detected.

RNA was extracted with the RNeasy kit and roughly 0.45 to 1 ug was reverse transcribed using random hexamers. The immunoSEQ multiplex PCR assay, covering 54 Vbeta and 13 Jbeta segments, was used to amplify TCR beta CDR3 regions. PCR amplification bias was corrected using a synthetic template baseline for primer optimization and computational correction. Turning to the authors' computational methods: Reads were annotated to V, D and J genes per IMGT and analyzed with immunoSEQ Analyzer, keeping only productive sequences. Clonality was computed as one minus Shannon entropy normalized by log2 of the number of productive unique sequences. For each patient and control, public and private clones were evaluated among the 100 most prevalent clones. Susac-specific clones were defined as absent from healthy and MS cohorts, some 1,000 published viral clones and other ImmuneACCESS disease sequences. TCRdb handled the public reads itself, with Q25 trimming in fastp and clone calling in MiXCR, and kept productive beta chains. Identical CDR3 protein sequences are pooled into one entry, listed with their most common genes and DNA. TCRdb assigned the V and J calls; the authors' analysis was not used. The sample records 130,000 to 150,000 distinct CDR3 sequences, 90% to 97% of which are singletons. The ten largest make up roughly 0.084% of the sample.

Peripheral blood CD8+ and CD4+ T cells from healthy donors, Susac syndrome patients and multiple sclerosis patients were profiled by high-throughput TCR beta sequencing. The Susac syndrome patients fulfilled recently defined diagnostic criteria for definite or probable disease. Bulk CD8+ and CD4+ T cells were purified by magnetic negative isolation, whereas CD8+ TEMRA cells were enriched by FACS. Blood was collected in EDTA tubes and processed within 24 hours, with PBMCs isolated through density gradient centrifugation. PBMCs intended for TCR sequencing were frozen in liquid nitrogen and were later thawed in a 37 degrees C water bath. The sorted or isolated CD4+, CD8+ and CD8+ TEMRA cells had a purity of 90% or higher. With regard to this clonotype: Its antigen target is currently unknown. Base qualities are not provided; no much larger clone lies one nucleotide away.

Per the germline V gene (reference sequence), DFQATT is the CDR1 and SNEGSKA is the CDR2. V lost 3 bases and J lost 3 bases; the stretch between them is 17 bases long. The CDR3 runs 15 amino acids, cysteine and phenylalanine included. Solely the CDR3 DNA is kept, with 45 bases framed from the first base. The chain is made from TRBV20-1 and TRBJ1-1; the D gene cannot be resolved reliably. The clonotype comes from a human donor with Susac syndrome. The sample taken for sequencing was CD4+ T cells from PBMCs. The CDR3: CSASRPGSRDTEAFF. In nucleotide form, the sequence is TGCAGTGCTAGCCGGCCGGGGTCTAGGGACACTGAAGCTTTCTTT.